These 28 T cell receptor beta chains originate from one sample sequenced in a study of T cells in Graves' hyperthyroidism and ophthalmopathy (dated by TCRdb to the late 2010s). Library method: multiplex PCR. TCRdb lists the instrument as Illumina HiSeq 2000. The TCR beta CDR3 regions were amplified from RNA transcripts. The TCR CDR3 was subjected to a first round of RT-PCR using the HTBI primer set and the Qiagen OneStep RT-PCR kit. TCRdb reprocessing: public reads trimmed at Q25 with fastp, clones called with MiXCR, in-frame beta chains kept. CDR3 protein duplicates are merged, each entry listing the most common genes and DNA. The sample table holds over 500,000 distinct CDR3 sequences, of which 46% were seen once. The ten largest clones take up around 47% of the sample. Specimen: peripheral blood or thyroid tissue (not recorded which). These receptors were obtained from an adult woman with Graves' disease, either hyperthyroidism or ophthalmopathy (not recorded which).

This clonotype was seen at least ten times. The chain combines TRBV20-1 with TRBJ2-7, with 15 bases that match TRBD2. The junction had 8 bases not matched to a gene; V was cut back by 6 bases and J by 2 bases. In germline, CDR1 is DFQATT, CDR2 SNEGSKA (reference sequence). The CDR3 totals 16 residues. The CDR3 DNA reads TGCAGTGCCCTGGGGACTAGCGGGAGGAAGGCCTACGAGCAGTACTTC. Protein sequence: CSALGTSGRKAYEQYF.

This chain joins TRBV7-9 and TRBJ1-4, with D perhaps TRBD1 (6 bases). The germline gives CDR1 SEHNR, CDR2 FQNEAQ (reference sequence). The ends were cut back, 6 bases at V and 3 bases at J, with 26 bases in the middle. This CDR3 has 19 amino acids. CDR3 region: CASRARLDTGGEANEKLFF. As DNA, the CDR3 is TGTGCCAGCAGGGCTCGGTTGGACACCGGGGGCGAGGCTAATGAAAAACTGTTTTTT. The entire variable domain, with the rest obtained from reference TRBV7-9 and TRBJ1-4, is as follows: DTGVSQNPRHKITKRGQNVTFRCDPISEHNRLYWYRQTLGQGPEFLTYFQNEAQLEKSRLLSDRFSAERPKGSFSTLEIQRTEQGDSAMYLCASRARLDTGGEANEKLFFGSGTQLSVL.

This clonotype appeared many times. The chain combines TRBV12-3 or TRBV12-4 with TRBJ2-7, with D tentatively TRBD1 or TRBD2 (6 bases each). V lost 6 bases and J lost 3, with 18 bases in between. CDR3 size: 15 residues. The CDR3 here is CASSLGGHLSYEQYF. The CDR3 DNA reads as TGTGCCAGCAGCCTGGGGGGACACCTCAGCTACGAGCAGTACTTC.

The chain combines TRBV29-1 with TRBJ2-5, with 7 bases aligning to TRBD1. Germline V gene data show CDR1 as SQVTM and CDR2 as ANQGSEA. The CDR3 is 13 residues long. With 4 bases clipped from V and 1 base from J, the junction kept 3 bases outside the gene matches. The CDR3, as DNA: TGCAGCGTTGGCCGGGACAGCCAAGAGACCCAGTACTTC. Protein sequence: CSVGRDSQETQYF. Supplemented by reference TRBV29-1 and TRBJ2-5, the full variable domain reads SAVISQKPSRDICQRGTSLTIQCQVDSQVTMMFWYRQQPGQSLTLIATANQGSEATYESGFVIDKFPISRPNLTFSTLTVSNMSPEDSSIYLCSVGRDSQETQYFGPGTRLLVL.

A word on this clonotype: A read error is possible here, since a much larger clone lies one base away. The CDR3 DNA reads TGCAGCGTTGCTGCCCCCAATCAGCCCCAGCATTTT. This translates into CSVAAPNQPQHF. The J gene is TRBJ1-5, the V gene TRBV29-1; D unclear. CDR3 length: 12 amino acids. Germline loops: CDR1 SQVTM, CDR2 ANQGSEA. V lost 4 bases, J lost 3 bases, and 7 bases lay in between. The full variable domain, its missing parts supplied by reference TRBV29-1 and TRBJ1-5, is SAVISQKPSRDICQRGTSLTIQCQVDSQVTMMFWYRQQPGQSLTLIATANQGSEATYESGFVIDKFPISRPNLTFSTLTVSNMSPEDSSIYLCSVAAPNQPQHFGDGTRLSIL.

The rearrangement joins TRBV9 to TRBJ2-1, with TRBD2 identical over 10 bases. V shed 3 bases, J shed 1 base, and the junction held 16 bases outside the gene matches. Germline CDR1 SGDLS, CDR2 YYNGEE. This CDR3 contains 20 residues. The CDR3: CASSARLAGGPTLSYNEQFF. The CDR3 DNA sequence: TGTGCCAGCAGCGCCCGATTAGCGGGAGGCCCTACCTTATCCTACAATGAGCAGTTCTTC.

This clonotype was seen many times. This sequence joins TRBV2 and TRBJ2-7; D may correspond to TRBD1 or TRBD2 (5 bases each). The germline V gene encodes CDR1 SNHLY and CDR2 FYNNEI. Trimming shortened V by 6 bases and J by 4 bases, and 28 bases separated the two germline ends. The CDR3 totals 18 residues. CDR3 bases: TGTGCCAGCAGAGATGGCCCAGCCCCCTGGGGGAGACTGTACGAGCAGTACTTC. It codes for CASRDGPAPWGRLYEQYF.

The chain joins TRBV7-9 to TRBJ2-6; unclear D gene. The CDR3 loop spans 16 amino acids. CDR1 is SEHNR, CDR2 FQNEAQ, per germline (reference sequence). Between the trimmed V and J ends, which lost 7 bases and 1 base, there was a span of 14 bases. CDR3 in amino acids: CASTPDGLSGANVLTF. The CDR3 nucleotides are TGTGCCAGCACTCCCGATGGTCTATCTGGGGCCAACGTCCTGACTTTC.

The DNA of the CDR3 is TGTGCCAGCAGTTACTCCAATACCGGCATGGCGGGCCTCTATGGCTACACCTTC. Translated: CASSYSNTGMAGLYGYTF. The rearrangement uses TRBV6-6 and TRBJ1-2; D ambiguous. In germline, CDR1 is MNHNY, CDR2 SVGAGI (reference sequence). The CDR3 is 18 residues long. V was pared by 0 bases and J by 4 bases, with 21 bases between.

This chain uses TRBV9 with TRBJ2-2, with 7 bases lining up with TRBD1. The CDR3 contains 15 residues. Germline V lookup: CDR1 SGDLS, CDR2 YYNGEE. V lost 0 bases and J lost 5; bases outside the gene matches: 4. In DNA, the CDR3 is TGTGCCAGCAGCGTAGTTACAGGGGCGACCGGGGAGCTGTTTTTT. Protein sequence: CASSVVTGATGELFF. Drawing the rest from reference TRBV9 and TRBJ2-2, the complete variable domain is DSGVTQTPKHLITATGQRVTLRCSPRSGDLSVYWYQQSLDQGLQFLIQYYNGEERAKGNILERFSAQQFPDLHSELNLSSLELGDSALYFCASSVVTGATGELFFGEGSRLTVL.

At least ten counts were recorded for this clonotype. The J gene is TRBJ1-4, the V gene TRBV4-2, with TRBD1 matching over 8 bases. The CDR3 is 15 amino acids. Germline CDR1 LGHNA, CDR2 YNFKEQ. The J segment lost 8 bases and the V segment lost 4 bases, leaving 9 bases of the junction unmatched. CDR3 sequence reads: CASSRLQGEAEKLFF. CDR3 in DNA: TGTGCCAGCAGCCGCCTACAGGGGGAGGCCGAAAAACTGTTTTTT.

This chain links TRBV7-6 with TRBJ2-7, with 8 bases fitting TRBD2. The J call could be wrong; TRBJ2-1 is a better fit for the DNA end. CDR1 is SGHVS and CDR2 is FNYEAQ in the germline V gene. CDR3 length: 17 amino acids. The CDR3 DNA sequence: TGTGCCAGCAGCTTAGCTGCCGGGACTAGAGGCCCCAATGAGCAGTTCTTC. Protein sequence: CASSLAAGTRGPNEQFF.

This clonotype was seen repeatedly, ten times or more. This chain links TRBV29-1 with TRBJ1-1, with 7 bases fitting TRBD1. J gave up 6 bases and V 6 bases, and 10 bases lay outside the gene matches. Germline CDR1 and CDR2: SQVTM and ANQGSEA. The CDR3 is made up of 13 amino acids. In nucleotides, the CDR3 is TGCAGCGTCGTACAGGGGATAGGGGCTGAAGCTTTCTTT. Its protein product is CSVVQGIGAEAFF. Filled out from reference TRBV29-1 and TRBJ1-1, the complete variable domain reads SAVISQKPSRDICQRGTSLTIQCQVDSQVTMMFWYRQQPGQSLTLIATANQGSEATYESGFVIDKFPISRPNLTFSTLTVSNMSPEDSSIYLCSVVQGIGAEAFFGQGTRLTVV.

A few counts support this clonotype. The chain employs TRBV12-3 or TRBV12-4 and TRBJ1-5, with D perhaps TRBD1 (6 bases). V shed 6 bases and J shed 2 bases, with 8 bases lying between them. CDR3 length: 13 amino acids. The CDR3 spells CASSKGGNQPQHF. The CDR3 bases are TGTGCCAGCAGCAAGGGGGGCAATCAGCCCCAGCATTTT.

The chain links TRBV9 to TRBJ1-2; 9 bases fit TRBD1. Per germline, CDR1 SGDLS and CDR2 YYNGEE. This CDR3 contains 16 residues. V was clipped by 0 bases and J by 4 bases; unmatched bases: 7. In DNA form, the CDR3 reads TGTGCCAGCAGCGTAGCTGCGGGACAGGGTGTCTATGGCTACACCTTC. It is translated as CASSVAAGQGVYGYTF.

This chain joins TRBV5-4 and TRBJ2-7; 7 bases align to TRBD2. The CDR3 is made up of 15 amino acids. Germline CDR1 and CDR2: SGHNT and YYREEE (reference sequence). V lost 1 base to trimming and J lost 3 bases; unmatched junction nucleotides: 7. The CDR3 DNA sequence: TGTGCCAGCAGCTTGTATGTAGCGGGTCTCTACGAGCAGTACTTC. The encoded protein is CASSLYVAGLYEQYF.

The chain links TRBV15 to TRBJ2-7, with 11 positions matching TRBD2. Germline CDR1 and CDR2: LNHNV and YYDKDF (reference sequence). J lost 3 bases, V lost 5 bases, and 12 bases had no gene match. The CDR3 extends over 17 amino acids. The CDR3 DNA sequence: TGTGCCACCAGCGGCCCGCCGGGACTAGCGGACCTCTACGAGCAGTACTTC. It is translated as CATSGPPGLADLYEQYF.

The chain employs TRBV20-1 and TRBJ1-2; TRBD1 is a possible D gene (5 bases). The CDR3 extends over 13 amino acids. Germline CDR1 reads DFQATT; CDR2 reads SNEGSKA (reference sequence). Trimming removed 3 bases from V and 4 bases from J, with 12 bases in between. The CDR3: CSARALGGYGYTF. The CDR3 DNA reads as TGCAGTGCTAGGGCCCTCGGGGGCTATGGCTACACCTTC.

This clonotype was observed at least ten times. This sequence joins TRBV7-2 and TRBJ2-2; 8 positions match TRBD1. The trim removed 5 bases at V and 6 bases at J, leaving 5 bases unmatched. Per germline, CDR1 SGHTA and CDR2 FQGNSA. This CDR3 is 14 amino acids long. CDR3 nucleotide sequence: TGTGCCAGCAGCCTACAGACAGGGGCCGGGGAGCTGTTTTTT. Protein product: CASSLQTGAGELFF.

J is TRBJ1-2 and V is TRBV20-1; maybe TRBD1 (5 bases). Germline loops: CDR1 DFQATT, CDR2 SNEGSKA (reference sequence). Trimming took off 3 bases at V and 2 bases at J, with 7 bases between the two ends. The CDR3 runs 12 residues. The CDR3 reads CSASRDNYGYTF. CDR3 nucleotide sequence: TGCAGTGCTAGCAGGGACAACTATGGCTACACCTTC.

This clonotype was found a few times. This chain joins TRBV29-1 and TRBJ2-5, with D unclear. Germline V CDR1 and CDR2: SQVTM, ANQGSEA. There are 12 residues in the CDR3. CDR3 region: CRARDFGETQYF. CDR3 in DNA: TGCAGGGCTAGGGATTTTGGCGAGACCCAGTACTTC.

This chain links TRBV20-1 with TRBJ1-3; 7 bases agree with TRBD1. There are 14 residues in the CDR3. J lost 0 bases, V lost 1 base, and 0 bases had no gene match. CDR1 is DFQATT, CDR2 SNEGSKA, per germline (reference sequence). The CDR3 DNA reads TGCAGTGCTAGAGGGACAGGCTCTGGAAACACCATATATTTT. This sequence encodes CSARGTGSGNTIYF.

This clonotype was counted many times. The chain carries TRBV12-3 or TRBV12-4 and TRBJ1-2; the match to TRBD1 covers 7 bases. The V segment lost 3 bases and the J segment 8 bases; nucleotides outside the gene matches: 6. The CDR3 runs to 13 residues. CDR3 sequence reads: CASSLYRGTGYTF. The CDR3 DNA sequence: TGTGCCAGCAGTTTGTACAGGGGCACGGGCTACACCTTC.

The V call is TRBV3-1, the J call TRBJ2-2, with D possibly being TRBD1 or TRBD2 (5 bases each). Germline V gene sequence: CDR1 LGHDT, CDR2 YNNKEL (reference sequence). V was clipped by 4 bases and J by 3 bases, with 9 bases between them. The CDR3 is made up of 14 amino acids. This CDR3 is CASSRDPYTGELFF. The DNA for the CDR3 is TGTGCCAGCAGCCGGGACCCTTACACCGGGGAGCTGTTTTTT.

The count of this clonotype is one. This sequence joins TRBV7-2 and TRBJ2-2, with D unresolved. The CDR3 length is 17 residues. Germline V CDR1 and CDR2: SGHTA, FQGNSA. V gave up 8 bases and J gave up 2 bases, with 21 bases separating them. Here the CDR3 reads CASAVSGGSANTGELFF. The CDR3 nucleotides are TGTGCCAGCGCTGTTTCCGGTGGGTCGGCTAACACCGGGGAGCTGTTTTTT.

This clonotype has a single count. CDR3 region: CASSNGDSNQPQHF. CDR3 sequence (DNA): TGTGCCAGTAGTAACGGCGATAGCAATCAGCCCCAGCATTTT. The rearrangement links TRBV19 to TRBJ1-5; D ambiguous. The germline V gene encodes CDR1 LNHDA and CDR2 SQIVND (reference sequence). CDR3 size: 14 residues. The ends were cut back, 4 bases at V and 0 bases at J, with 7 bases in the middle.

The sample holds many counts of this clonotype. The chain links TRBV7-3 to TRBJ2-2, with 7 bases identical to TRBD2. CDR3 length: 17 residues. V trimming: 3 bases; J trimming: 4 bases; junction bases outside the gene matches: 11. CDR1 and CDR2 from the germline V gene are SGHTA and FQGTGA. The CDR3 DNA sequence: TGTGCCAGCAGCTTGCCCCCAGGGAGGGGTAGCACCGGGGAGCTGTTTTTT. As protein: CASSLPPGRGSTGELFF. The full variable domain, in which reference TRBV7-3 and TRBJ2-2 provide the parts outside the CDR3, is GAGVSQTPSNKVTEKGKYVELRCDPISGHTALYWYRQSLGQGPEFLIYFQGTGAADDSGLPNDRFFAVRPEGSVSTLKIQRTERGDSAVYLCASSLPPGRGSTGELFFGEGSRLTVL.

Remarks on this clonotype: This sequence may be a read error, since a much larger clone differs from it by one base. The rearrangement joins TRBV10-3 to TRBJ1-2; possible D gene TRBD1, 5 bases. The V end lost 6 bases, the J end lost 4 bases, and 12 bases lay between the germline ends. The CDR3 sequence is 13 residues long. CDR1 is ENHRY and CDR2 is SYGVKD in the germline V gene. The chain's CDR3 is CAIRSEGLYGYTF. CDR3 nucleotides: TGTGCCATCAGGTCAGAGGGGCTCTATGGCTACACCTTC.